This T cell receptor beta chain was recorded in a study of blood T cell repertoires in COVID-19. Overall study: Nucleic acid was either cDNA or gDNA, and it came from T cells, B-cell-depleted T cells, or PBMCs.

Authors' data handling: Reference gene primer amplification in the assay estimated nucleated cell counts. TCRdb keeps only in-frame clones here, not all; method: immunoSEQ multiplex PCR. V, J and clone size derive from that table, while D and trimming were established from the DNA sequence. The repertoire holds about 270,000 clones, with over 80% as singletons. Participant-reported clinical history was the basis for cohort assignment. Sequenced sample: PBMCs or T cells enriched from blood (not recorded which). This TCR came from a woman in her 30s with acute COVID-19.

CDR3 sequence (DNA): TGTGCCAGCAGCTTAACCTTAGCGGGGCAAGAGACCCAGTACTTC. It codes for CASSLTLAGQETQYF. V is TRBV7-9 and J is TRBJ2-5; 8 nucleotides align to TRBD2. CDR3 length: 15 residues. Looked up from germline, CDR1 is SEHNR and CDR2 is FQNEAQ (reference sequence). Unmatched junction bases numbered 4, after V lost 2 bases and J lost 2 bases.